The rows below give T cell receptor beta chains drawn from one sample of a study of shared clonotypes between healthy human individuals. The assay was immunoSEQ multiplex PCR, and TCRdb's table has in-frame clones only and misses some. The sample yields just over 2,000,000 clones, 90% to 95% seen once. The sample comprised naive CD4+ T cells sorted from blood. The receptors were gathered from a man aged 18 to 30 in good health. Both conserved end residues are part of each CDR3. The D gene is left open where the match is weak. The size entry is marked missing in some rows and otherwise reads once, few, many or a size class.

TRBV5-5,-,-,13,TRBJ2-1,TGTGCCAGCAGCTTCGGTAGCAACATTGAGCAGTTCTTC,CASSFGSNIEQFF
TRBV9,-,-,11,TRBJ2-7,TGTGCCAGCAGCTGTACGTACGAGCAGTACTTC,CASSCTYEQYF
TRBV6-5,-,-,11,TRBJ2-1,TGTGCCAGCAGTGCTAATGCCGAGCAGTTCTTC,CASSANAEQFF
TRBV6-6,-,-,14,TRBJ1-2,TGTGCCAGCACTCACGGGGGGGCAAAAAGCGGCTACACCTTC,CASTHGGAKSGYTF
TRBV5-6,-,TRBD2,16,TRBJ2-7,TGTGCCAGCAGCTTGGAGGCTAGCGGGAGATCCTACGAGCAGTACTTC,CASSLEASGRSYEQYF
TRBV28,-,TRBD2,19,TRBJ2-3,TGTGCCAGCAGTTTATTCAGTTGGATCCAGCGGGGGTCGGAGGATACGCAGTATTTT,CASSLFSWIQRGSEDTQYF
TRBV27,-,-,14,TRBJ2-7,TGTGCCAGCAGTTTCGGGACTGTTTCCTACGAGCAGTACTTC,CASSFGTVSYEQYF
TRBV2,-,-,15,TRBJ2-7,TGTGCCAGCAGTGGGGCCCCCCGGGAGAGATCCGAGCAGTACTTC,CASSGAPRERSEQYF
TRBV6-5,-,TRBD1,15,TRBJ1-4,TGTGCCAGCAGTTACTCGCGACAGGGGGCGGGAAAACTGTTTTTT,CASSYSRQGAGKLFF
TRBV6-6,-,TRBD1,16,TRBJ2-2,TGTGCCAGCAGTTACCGTAGGACAGGGGACACCGGGGAGCTGTTTTTT,CASSYRRTGDTGELFF
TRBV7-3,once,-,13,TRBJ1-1,TGTGCCAGCAGCCAGATGTCGAACACTGAAGCTTTCTTT,CASSQMSNTEAFF
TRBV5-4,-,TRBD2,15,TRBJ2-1,TGTGCCAGCAGCTCCCCTAGCGGGAGGCTGAATGAGCAGTTCTTC,CASSSPSGRLNEQFF
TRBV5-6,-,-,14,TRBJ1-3,TGTGCCAGCGGATCCCGGAGGGACGGAAACACCATATATTTT,CASGSRRDGNTIYF
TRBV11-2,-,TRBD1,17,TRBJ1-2,TGTGCCAGCAGCTTAGATCAGGGGATGGGGACAGTCTATGGCTACACCTTC,CASSLDQGMGTVYGYTF
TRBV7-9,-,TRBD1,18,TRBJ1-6,TGTGCCAGCAGCTCTAGTCGGACAGGGGCCCAGGATAATTCACCCCTCCACTTT,CASSSSRTGAQDNSPLHF
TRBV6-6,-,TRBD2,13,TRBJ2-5,TGTGCCAGCAGGAGACTAGCTCAAGAGACCCAGTACTTC,CASRRLAQETQYF
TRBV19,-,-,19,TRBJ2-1,TGTGCCAGCCTTTACTTACCTGAGACAGGCGCTTTCTCCTACAATGAGCAGTTCTTC,CASLYLPETGAFSYNEQFF
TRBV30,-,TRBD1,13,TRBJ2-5,TGTGCCTGGAGTGTACAGGGGCAAGAGACCCAGTACTTC,CAWSVQGQETQYF
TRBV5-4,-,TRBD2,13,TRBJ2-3,TGTGCCAGCAGCATGGGGGGGACAGATACGCAGTATTTT,CASSMGGTDTQYF
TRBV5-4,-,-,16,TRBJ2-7,TGTGCCAGCAGCTTGGGTGCGACACCTAGCTCCTACGAGCAGTACTTC,CASSLGATPSSYEQYF
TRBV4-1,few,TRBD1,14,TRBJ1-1,TGCGCCAGCAGCCGGGGGACAGTTAACACTGAAGCTTTCTTT,CASSRGTVNTEAFF
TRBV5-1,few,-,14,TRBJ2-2,TGCGCCAGCAGCTTGGGGACTAACACCGGGGAGCTGTTTTTT,CASSLGTNTGELFF
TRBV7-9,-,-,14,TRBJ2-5,TGTGCCAGCAGCTTAGGGCACAGCCAAGAGACCCAGTACTTC,CASSLGHSQETQYF
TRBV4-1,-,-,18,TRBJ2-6,TGCGCCAGCAGCCGATTTAGTGAGGGTCTATCTGGGGCCAACGTCCTGACTTTC,CASSRFSEGLSGANVLTF
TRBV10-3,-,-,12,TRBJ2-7,TGTGCCATCAGTCAGGCAGGGTCCGAGCAGTACTTC,CAISQAGSEQYF
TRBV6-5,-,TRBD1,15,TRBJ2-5,TGTGCCAGTCGCAGGGGGACGCCTAGGGGGGAGACCCAGTACTTC,CASRRGTPRGETQYF
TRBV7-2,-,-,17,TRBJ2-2,TGTGCCAGCAGCCCCCAGGCCGGGACTGCCAACACCGGGGAGCTGTTTTTT,CASSPQAGTANTGELFF
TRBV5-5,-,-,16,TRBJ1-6,TGTGCCAGCAGCTTACAGGGCCGATCCTATAATTCACCCCTCCACTTT,CASSLQGRSYNSPLHF
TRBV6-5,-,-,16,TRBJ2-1,TGTGCCAGCAGTTACTCGACGGGCCGTCCTGGGAATGAGCAGTTCTTC,CASSYSTGRPGNEQFF
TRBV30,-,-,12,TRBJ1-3,TGTGCCTGGTCTGAATCTGGAAACACCATATATTTT,CAWSESGNTIYF
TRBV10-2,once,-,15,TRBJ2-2,TGCGCCAGCAGTGAGTCTCGTATGGGGTCCGGGGAGCTGTTTTTT,CASSESRMGSGELFF
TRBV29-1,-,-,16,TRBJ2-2,TGCAGCGTTGTTTTCGGGGGTCGGACGAACACCGGGGAGCTGTTTTTT,CSVVFGGRTNTGELFF
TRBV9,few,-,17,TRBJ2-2,TGTGCCAGCAGCCCGCCCGACTCCCCTGGAGACACCGGGGAGCTGTTTTTT,CASSPPDSPGDTGELFF
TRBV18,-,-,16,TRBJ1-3,TGTGCCAGCTCACCGCTGGACAGTTACTCTGGAAACACCATATATTTT,CASSPLDSYSGNTIYF
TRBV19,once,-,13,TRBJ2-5,TGTGCCAGTAGCCTTAACGCTCAAGAGACCCAGTACTTC,CASSLNAQETQYF
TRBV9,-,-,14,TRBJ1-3,TGTGCCAGCAGCGTAGTGGAAGGCAGAGACACCATATATTTT,CASSVVEGRDTIYF
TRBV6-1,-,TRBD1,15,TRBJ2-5,TGTGCCAGCAGCCCGGGACAGAAGTACCAAGAGACCCAGTACTTC,CASSPGQKYQETQYF
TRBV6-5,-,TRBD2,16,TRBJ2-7,TGTGCCAGCAGTTACTCTTTAGCGGGGTCCTCCTACGAGCAGTACTTC,CASSYSLAGSSYEQYF
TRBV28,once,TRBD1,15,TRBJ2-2,TGTGCCAGCACCGTGGACAGGGGTTTCTCCGGGGAGCTGTTTTTT,CASTVDRGFSGELFF
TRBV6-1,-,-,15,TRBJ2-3,TGTGCCAGCAGTGGACCTGCAACGGACACAGATACGCAGTATTTT,CASSGPATDTDTQYF
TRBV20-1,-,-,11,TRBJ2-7,TGCAGTGCTAGTGGGGACACCGAGCAGTACTTC,CSASGDTEQYF
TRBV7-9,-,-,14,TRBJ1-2,TGTGCCAGCAGCTTAGTTACAGGTGACTATGGCTACACCTTC,CASSLVTGDYGYTF
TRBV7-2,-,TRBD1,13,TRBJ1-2,TGTGCCAGCAGCTTAGCCGGACAGGGAGGCTACACCTTC,CASSLAGQGGYTF
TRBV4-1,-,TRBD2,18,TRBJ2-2,TGCGCCAGCAGCCAAGTCCCCGGGACTAGCGGGAGTGCCGGGGAGCTGTTTTTT,CASSQVPGTSGSAGELFF
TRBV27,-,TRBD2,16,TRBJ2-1,TGTGCCAGCAGTTTATTAGACGGGAGGGCCACATATGAGCAGTTCTTC,CASSLLDGRATYEQFF
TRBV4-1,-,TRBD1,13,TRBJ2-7,TGCGCCAGCAGCCCAGACAGGGGATACGAGCAGTACTTC,CASSPDRGYEQYF
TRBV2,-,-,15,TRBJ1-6,TGTGCCAGCTTGGTAACAAGCTCCTATAATTCACCCCTCCACTTT,CASLVTSSYNSPLHF
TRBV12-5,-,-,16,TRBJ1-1,TGTGCTAGTGGCCGTCAGGAGGGGAATGGGATCACTGAAGCTTTCTTT,CASGRQEGNGITEAFF
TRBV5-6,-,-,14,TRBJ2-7,TGTGCCAGCAGCTTGGGACCATCTTCCTACGAGCAGTACTTC,CASSLGPSSYEQYF
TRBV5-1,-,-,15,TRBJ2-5,TGCGCCAGCAGCTTGAATCCAGGGGGGCAAGAGACCCAGTACTTC,CASSLNPGGQETQYF
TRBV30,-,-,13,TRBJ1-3,TGTGCCTGGAGTGCCAGCTCTGGAAACACCATATATTTT,CAWSASSGNTIYF
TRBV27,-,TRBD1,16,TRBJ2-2,TGTGCCAGCATCGCCTCGGGACAGTTTTACACCGGGGAGCTGTTTTTT,CASIASGQFYTGELFF
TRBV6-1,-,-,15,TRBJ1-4,TGTGCCAGCGGAACAACAGGGCGGGTTAATGAAAAACTGTTTTTT,CASGTTGRVNEKLFF
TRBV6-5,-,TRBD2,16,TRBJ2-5,TGTGCCAGCAGTTACGGACTAGCGGGAAATCAAGAGACCCAGTACTTC,CASSYGLAGNQETQYF